The clone carrying this T cell receptor (beta chain) has a handful of counts. Antigen specificity is unknown. Trimming pared 6 bases from V and 4 bases from J, leaving 21 bases between. Per the germline V gene, CDR1 is SNHLY and CDR2 is FYNNEI. The CDR3 contains 16 residues. The record originates from a study of T cells in localized non-small cell lung cancer. This table comes from immunoSEQ multiplex PCR, and its TCRdb copy is limited to in-frame clones, with some not included. The sample consists of some 27,000 clones, about 88% of them appearing once. Whole-study results and caveats: In uninvolved adjacent lung, T cell clonality reached its highest value, exceeding tumor. For the top 100 tumor clones, a median approximately 59 also appeared in adjacent lung.

This chain joins TRBV2 and TRBJ2-5; the D gene is possibly TRBD2 (5 bases). This TCR was sampled from a female donor at least 60 years old with stage III squamous cell lung carcinoma. This specimen consisted of peripheral blood, obtained before any cancer treatment. DNA for the CDR3: TGTGCCAGCAGATTGGGTAGGGCCGGGGTTCGAGAGACCCAGTACTTC. This codes for CASRLGRAGVRETQYF.